This T cell receptor beta chain stems from a study of CD8 T cells in ankylosing spondylitis. Study observations and caveats: Within peripheral blood, clones linked to disease were CD8+ and relatively rare. Significant enrichment of disease-linked clones was reported in matched ankylosing spondylitis synovial fluid. Earlier literature documents some of the motif variants in reactive arthritis synovial fluid and blood.

On this clonotype: Its antigen is as yet unknown.

This CDR3 contains 17 residues. CDR1 and CDR2 (germline): SNHLY, FYNNEI. Trimming cost V 2 bases and J 3 bases; bases outside gene matches: 4. As the method for making TCR beta libraries, quantitative 5'-RACE with molecular barcodes was used. TCRdb fed the 5' RACE reads into MiXCR, producing one record per CDR3 protein. Of 300,000 to 400,000 distinct CDR3 sequences in the sample, 20% to 25% were seen once. This receptor was obtained from a male donor with ankylosing spondylitis or in good health (not recorded which). Sequenced material: blood, either unsorted or a sorted T cell fraction (not recorded which). The V and J genes are TRBV2 and TRBJ2-1, with 13 bases identical to TRBD2. CDR3 sequence (DNA): TGTGCCAGCAGTGAAACGACTAGCGGGGGGATCTACAATGAGCAGTTCTTC. It specifies CASSETTSGGIYNEQFF.